This T cell receptor (beta chain) was captured in a study of cytomegalovirus exposure and HLA in healthy donors. Primers: 60 Vbeta forward and 13 Jbeta reverse. Sequencing used immunoSEQ multiplex PCR; TCRdb keeps in-frame clones, though not all of them. The repertoire consists of approximately 150,000 clones, with approximately 9% occurring once and the leading ten covering 1.5% to 2%. This CDR3 has 13 amino acids. Germline loops: CDR1 KGHSH, CDR2 LQKENI. Deletions cut 3 bases from V and 5 bases from J, with 8 bases between. The TCR sequence derives from a male donor in good health and CMV-seronegative. J is TRBJ2-4 and V is TRBV18; D unclear. Sequenced input: PBMCs. The CDR3 nucleotides read TGTGCCAGCTCACCCCCGAGCGAAAACATTCAGTACTTC. It codes for CASSPPSENIQYF. The full variable domain, with the rest looked up from reference TRBV18 and TRBJ2-4, is NAGVMQNPRHLVRRRGQEARLRCSPMKGHSHVYWYRQLPEEGLKFMVYLQKENIIDESGMPKERFSAEFPKEGPSILRIQQVVRGDSAAYFCASSPPSENIQYFGAGTRLSVL.